The 30 T cell receptor beta chains listed next were all sequenced from one sample in a study of T-cell reconstitution after alpha-beta-depleted transplantation in children. A library of TCRbeta sequences, prepared with unique molecular identifiers, was generated. TCRdb ran MiXCR on the PCR reads and lists one entry per CDR3 protein. The data contain around 600,000 distinct CDR3 sequences, 23% of them seen just once; the ten biggest clones take up less than 15%. The sequences come from PBMCs, mostly from graft donor cells, collected 360 days after TCRalphabeta/CD19-depleted stem cell transplant. These receptors all come from a boy under two years old who had a stem cell transplant for acute myeloid leukemia, so the T cells may come from the graft donor.

This chain uses TRBV5-6 with TRBJ2-1; TRBD2 matches at 9 bases. CDR3 length: 15 residues. With 4 bases clipped from V and 6 bases from J, the junction kept 8 bases outside the gene matches. From germline, CDR1 is SGHDT and CDR2 YYEEEE. The CDR3 region has the DNA TGTGCCAGCAGCCCCGGACTAGCGAGGGGCAATGAGCAGTTCTTC. Translation: CASSPGLARGNEQFF.

The rearrangement joins TRBV20-1 to TRBJ2-2; 12 nucleotides match TRBD1. The CDR3 runs to 16 residues. The V segment lost 5 bases and the J segment 3 bases; nucleotides outside the gene matches: 7. Per germline, CDR1 DFQATT and CDR2 SNEGSKA (reference sequence). The CDR3 sequence: CSASPGQGAYTGELFF. CDR3 DNA sequence: TGCAGTGCTTCTCCGGGACAGGGGGCTTACACCGGGGAGCTGTTTTTT.

This sequence joins TRBV5-6 and TRBJ2-2; 8 positions agree with TRBD1. Germline loops: CDR1 SGHDT, CDR2 YYEEEE. The V gene end was trimmed by 4 bases and the J gene end by 1 base; junction bases not matched to a gene: 6. The CDR3 has 16 amino acids. DNA of the CDR3: TGTGCCAGCAGCATCACTGGACAGGGGAACACCGGGGAGCTGTTTTTT. Translation gives CASSITGQGNTGELFF. Complete variable domain (other parts from reference TRBV5-6 and TRBJ2-2): DAGVTQSPTHLIKTRGQQVTLRCSPKSGHDTVSWYQQALGQGPQFIFQYYEEEERQRGNFPDRFSGHQFPNYSSELNVNALLLGDSALYLCASSITGQGNTGELFFGEGSRLTVL.

This clonotype has ten or more counts. The J gene is TRBJ2-3, the V gene TRBV4-3; D perhaps matches TRBD2 (8 bases). This CDR3 comprises 17 residues. CDR1 is LGHNA, CDR2 YSLEER, per germline. Between the trimmed V and J ends, which lost 5 bases and 2 bases, there was a span of 20 bases. CDR3 bases: TGCGCCAGCAGCGCCCAGGGGGGCGGGGGGACCACAGATACGCAGTATTTT. It codes for CASSAQGGGGTTDTQYF.

At least ten counts were recorded for this clonotype. V usage is TRBV20-1 and J usage is TRBJ2-5, with 9 nucleotides matching TRBD2. V dropped 1 base and J dropped 6; count of bases not matched to a gene: 9. The germline gives CDR1 DFQATT, CDR2 SNEGSKA (reference sequence). The CDR3 is 15 amino acids. CDR3 in amino acids: CSARAGTSPSQTQYF. The CDR3 coding sequence is TGCAGTGCTAGAGCTGGGACTAGCCCATCGCAGACCCAGTACTTC.

This chain joins TRBV7-3 and TRBJ2-2; the D gene is possibly TRBD2 (6 bases). Germline V gene lookup returns CDR1 SGHTA and CDR2 FQGTGA. CDR3 length equals 15 residues. Trimming removed 5 bases at V and 5 bases at J, with 15 bases between. The CDR3 DNA follows: TGTGCCAGCAGCCCTCGGAGGACTACGACCGGGGAGCTGTTTTTT. This codes for CASSPRRTTTGELFF.

This rearrangement joins TRBV4-3 to TRBJ2-7, with 7 bases identical to TRBD2. The ends lost 3 bases at V and 7 bases at J; junction bases unmatched: 15. Germline CDR1 is LGHNA and CDR2 is YSLEER. This CDR3 has 16 amino acids. The CDR3: CASSQDLGGRFSEQYF. The CDR3 DNA sequence: TGCGCCAGCAGCCAGGATCTGGGGGGGAGATTTTCTGAGCAGTACTTC.

The table lists this clonotype with many counts. V gene TRBV4-2 combines with J gene TRBJ2-2; 14 bases fit TRBD2. The trim removed 2 bases at V and 1 base at J, leaving 9 bases unmatched. The CDR3 extends over 20 amino acids. Germline CDR1 and CDR2: LGHNA and YNFKEQ. This CDR3 is CASSQFQKGLAGENTGELFF. The CDR3 region has the DNA TGTGCCAGCAGCCAATTCCAAAAGGGACTAGCGGGGGAGAACACCGGGGAGCTGTTTTTT.

The genes are TRBV10-3 and TRBJ1-6; 9 bases fit TRBD1. Germline V gives CDR1 ENHRY, CDR2 SYGVKD. The CDR3 is 17 residues long. The J segment lost 9 bases and the V segment lost 10 bases, leaving 19 bases of the junction unmatched. The chain's CDR3 is CATSPGQGLSRVSPLHF. The CDR3 bases are TGTGCCACATCTCCGGGACAGGGATTATCTAGGGTTTCACCCCTCCACTTT.

This sequence joins TRBV6-5 and TRBJ1-1, with D unresolved. CDR3 size: 12 residues. Germline V gene sequence: CDR1 MNHEY, CDR2 SVGAGI. With 7 bases removed from V and 1 base from J, the gap between germline ends came to 7 bases. CDR3 loop: CASIRGNTEAFF. Here the CDR3 DNA reads TGTGCCAGCATAAGAGGGAACACTGAAGCTTTCTTT.

Many counts were recorded for this clonotype. The J gene is TRBJ2-2, the V gene TRBV6-5; 8 nucleotides match TRBD2. The CDR3 consists of 17 residues. Germline V gene lookup returns CDR1 MNHEY and CDR2 SVGAGI. The V segment lost 2 bases and the J segment 5 bases; nucleotides outside the gene matches: 10. The CDR3 protein is CASSYGRTGGRTGELFF. DNA for the CDR3: TGTGCCAGCAGTTACGGTCGGACGGGGGGGCGGACCGGGGAGCTGTTTTTT.

This clonotype was detected a few times. J is TRBJ2-5 and V is TRBV6-5; D could derive from TRBD1 or TRBD2 (6 bases each). The V end lost 4 bases, the J end lost 1 base, and 16 bases lay between the germline ends. Germline lookup yields CDR1 MNHEY and CDR2 SVGAGI. This CDR3 spans 16 amino acids. In DNA form, the CDR3 reads TGTGCCAGCAGTTCCACCGCCAGGGGAGGCCAAGAGACCCAGTACTTC. This codes for CASSSTARGGQETQYF.

This clonotype was observed at least ten times. The rearrangement uses TRBV4-3 and TRBJ2-7; tentatively, D is TRBD2 (5 bases). V shed 0 bases and J shed 0 bases, with 9 bases lying between them. This CDR3 has 15 residues. Looked up from germline, CDR1 is LGHNA and CDR2 is YSLEER. This chain's CDR3 is CASSQEKRSSYEQYF. In nucleotides, the CDR3 is TGCGCCAGCAGCCAAGAAAAGCGGAGCTCCTACGAGCAGTACTTC.

This clonotype was counted at least ten times. The J gene is TRBJ2-2, the V gene TRBV12-3 or TRBV12-4; D perhaps matches TRBD1 (6 bases). This CDR3 contains 14 residues. The V end was cut by 2 bases, the J end by 6 bases, with 10 bases between. This chain's CDR3 is CASSLPGVSGELFF. The DNA for the CDR3 is TGTGCCAGCAGTTTACCAGGGGTTTCCGGGGAGCTGTTTTTT.

This clonotype has at least ten counts. The V gene is TRBV20-1, the J gene TRBJ1-2; D call uncertain. V lost 3 bases and J 0 bases, leaving 17 bases between the germline ends. The CDR3 runs to 16 residues. From germline, CDR1 is DFQATT and CDR2 SNEGSKA (reference sequence). The CDR3 region has the DNA TGCAGTGCTAGGGTCCCGGACGTCAGCTCTAACTATGGCTACACCTTC. This sequence encodes CSARVPDVSSNYGYTF.

A note on this clonotype: A much bigger clone sits one base away, suggesting this may be a read error. This chain links TRBV25-1 with TRBJ1-2; unclear D gene. V was cut by 6 bases and J by 8 bases, with 13 bases left in between. Germline V gene data show CDR1 as MGHDK and CDR2 as SYGVNS. CDR3 length: 12 residues. The CDR3 DNA sequence: TGTGCCAGCAGCGGCTGCTTCAGAGGCTACACCTTC. Its protein product is CASSGCFRGYTF.

V is TRBV24-1 and J is TRBJ2-3; 10 nucleotides agree with TRBD2. The CDR3 extends over 17 amino acids. From germline, CDR1 is KGHDR and CDR2 SFDVKD. Trimming at V came to 3 bases and at J to 0 bases, leaving 5 bases not matched to a gene. In DNA, the CDR3 is TGTGCCACCAGTGATCTACTAGCGGGGACGAGCACAGATACGCAGTATTTT. Its translation is CATSDLLAGTSTDTQYF.

This clonotype was found a few times. The gene calls are TRBV29-1 and TRBJ2-6; D is uncertain. V gave up 5 bases and J gave up 4 bases, with 9 bases separating them. CDR3 size: 13 residues. Germline lookup yields CDR1 SQVTM and CDR2 ANQGSEA. CDR3 DNA sequence: TGCAGCGTTTACCCAGCGGGGGCCAACGTCCTGACTTTC. Amino acids: CSVYPAGANVLTF.

V and J are TRBV21-1 and TRBJ2-7; the D segment call TRBD1 is taken from the table without a DNA check. TRBV21-1 represents a pseudogene. The CDR3 totals 11 residues. This CDR3 reads CASRTGDEQYV. The DNA for the CDR3 is TGTGCCAGCAGAACAGGGGACGAGCAGTACGTC.

The V and J genes are TRBV27 and TRBJ1-1; 8 nucleotides agree with TRBD1. J gave up 0 bases and V 6 bases, and 6 bases lay outside the gene matches. This CDR3 region has 15 residues. The germline gives CDR1 MNHEY, CDR2 SMNVEV (reference sequence). The CDR3 DNA follows: TGTGCCAGCAGACCCCAGGGGGCGATGAACACTGAAGCTTTCTTT. This codes for CASRPQGAMNTEAFF.

A remark on this clonotype: Possible read error: a much larger clone is one base away. The chain uses TRBV20-1 and TRBJ1-2, with D unclear. This CDR3 has 17 amino acids. CDR1 and CDR2 (germline): DFQATT, SNEGSKA (reference sequence). CDR3 coding DNA: TGCTGTGCTAATGACCGGTTCCGTATCTCTGTCCCGTATGGCTACACCTTC. This translates into CCANDRFRISVPYGYTF.

The gene calls are TRBV3-1 and TRBJ2-5; D ambiguous. Germline-derived CDR1 and CDR2 are LGHDT and YNNKEL (reference sequence). The CDR3 consists of 14 residues. Deletions cut 2 bases from V and 1 base from J, with 8 bases between. CDR3 in DNA: TGTGCCAGCAGCCAACGGAGACGCCAAGAGACCCAGTACTTC. This gives the protein CASSQRRRQETQYF.

The chain carries TRBV7-2 and TRBJ1-6; no firm D call. Germline values: CDR1 SGHTA, CDR2 FQGNSA. With 6 bases removed from V and 10 bases from J, the gap between germline ends came to 10 bases. This CDR3 contains 12 residues. The CDR3 protein is CASRRSRSPLHF. CDR3 coding DNA: TGTGCCAGCAGACGCTCGCGGTCACCCCTCCACTTT.

The V and J genes are TRBV29-1 and TRBJ1-1, with TRBD1 matching 8 bases. This CDR3 spans 13 amino acids. The germline gives CDR1 SQVTM, CDR2 ANQGSEA. V dropped 1 base and J dropped 6; count of bases not matched to a gene: 4. CDR3 coding DNA: TGCAGCGTTGAAGGACAGGGGCGGCCTGAAGCTTTCTTT. This gives the protein CSVEGQGRPEAFF.

This clonotype was found a few times. The rearrangement links TRBV9 to TRBJ2-1, with D possibly matching TRBD1 (6 bases). CDR1 is SGDLS and CDR2 is YYNGEE in the germline V gene. The CDR3 spans 15 residues. V was trimmed by 4 bases and J by 2 bases, leaving 13 bases between them. This CDR3 reads CASSSKGDTYNEQFF. The CDR3 DNA follows: TGTGCCAGCAGCTCAAAGGGGGATACCTACAATGAGCAGTTCTTC.

The rearrangement uses TRBV12-3 or TRBV12-4 and TRBJ2-5; D may be TRBD2 (5 bases). The CDR3 covers 14 residues. Deletions cut 5 bases from V and 5 bases from J, with 15 bases between. This CDR3 is CASSAFGSGETQYF. DNA for the CDR3: TGTGCCAGCAGTGCCTTTGGGTCGGGGGAGACCCAGTACTTC.

The gene calls are TRBV6-5 and TRBJ2-7, with D perhaps matching TRBD1 (6 bases). CDR1 MNHEY and CDR2 SVGAGI come from the germline V gene. Trimming pared 0 bases from V and 5 bases from J, leaving 8 bases between. The CDR3 is made up of 13 amino acids. The chain's CDR3 is CASSYSEGDEQYV. CDR3 nucleotide sequence: TGTGCCAGCAGTTACTCCGAGGGGGACGAGCAGTACGTC.

This clonotype came up many times. The chain employs TRBV6-2 or TRBV6-3 and TRBJ2-5; no firm D call. The CDR3 runs 12 residues. V was shortened by 6 bases and J by 4 bases, with 9 bases between the two germline ends. Germline V lookup: CDR1 MNHEY, CDR2 SVGEGT. CDR3 DNA sequence: TGTGCCAGCAGCAGCTGGGGAGAGACCCAGTACTTC. It yields the protein CASSSWGETQYF.

The J gene is TRBJ1-1, the V gene TRBV25-1; TRBD1 is a possible D gene (5 bases). The CDR3 totals 15 residues. Germline V CDR1 and CDR2: MGHDK, SYGVNS. The V and J ends lost 6 bases and 0 bases respectively, with 14 bases between them. In DNA form, the CDR3 reads TGTGCCAGCAGCGATACAAGGGGCCTGAACACTGAAGCTTTCTTT. Translation: CASSDTRGLNTEAFF.

J is TRBJ2-3 and V is TRBV10-3; a weak D match, TRBD1 (5 bases). V was trimmed by 4 bases and J by 1 base, leaving 24 bases between them. CDR3 length equals 19 residues. The V gene's germline CDR1 is ENHRY and CDR2 SYGVKD. The CDR3 nucleotides are TGTGCCATCAGTGCGCCACCCTCGACAGATGGAAGAGGCACAGATACGCAGTATTTT. This translates into CAISAPPSTDGRGTDTQYF.